This T cell receptor (beta chain) was sequenced during a study of blood T cells in healthy people across ages. Regarding the study as a whole: Expanded clonotype changes were possibly confounded by unknown donor CMV status.

Primers used in a second PCR of about 6 to 11 cycles were a sample-barcoded 5' primer and a J-beta primer mix. MiXCR, run by TCRdb on the 5' RACE reads, gives a single entry per CDR3 protein. This repertoire shows about 930,000 distinct CDR3 sequences, about 27% found once; its top ten account for 10%. Drawing of peripheral blood yielded about 9.7 milliliters from each donor. Remarks on this clonotype: The antigen is undetermined. The CDR3 does not end in the conserved phenylalanine or tryptophan, so this is likely a read error.

The CDR3 is 15 residues long. Germline V gene sequence: CDR1 LGHNA, CDR2 YNFKEQ. Trimming took 6 bases from V and 2 from J; bases not matched to a gene: 6. The sample also formed part of further work on T cells of mothers and their children. Per that study: Healthy Caucasian mothers, three in number, and their six children were the donors. It was related mother-child pairs that showed slightly higher overlap than unrelated pairs, without reaching significance.

The material sequenced was blood. The source is a woman in her 40s in good health. This chain joins TRBV4-2 and TRBJ2-2, with TRBD1 identical over 7 bases. CDR3: CASRSGQLNTGELFC. In DNA form, the CDR3 reads TGTGCCAGCAGATCGGGACAGCTTAACACCGGGGAGCTGTTTTGT.